This passage covers 16 T cell receptor beta chains from one sample sequenced in a study of blood T cell repertoires in COVID-19. The protocol was immunoSEQ multiplex PCR, while the TCRdb copy is restricted to in-frame clones and leaves out a portion. The profile shows fewer than 65,000 clones, 86% of them singletons. The specimen sequenced was peripheral blood. Every receptor here comes from a woman older than 75 with acute or convalescent COVID-19.

The chain joins TRBV9 to TRBJ2-5, with D unclear. CDR3 length: 16 residues. The germline gives CDR1 SGDLS, CDR2 YYNGEE. Trimming removed 0 bases at V and 1 base at J, with 13 bases between. CDR3 coding DNA: TGTGCCAGCAGCGTAGCAGGCACCCTACTCCAAGAGACCCAGTACTTC. Translated: CASSVAGTLLQETQYF.

The CDR3 region has the DNA TGTGCCAGCAGCCAGTCGCCGCGGGAGGAGCAGTTCTTC. It codes for CASSQSPREEQFF. The V and J genes are TRBV3-1 (or the pseudogene TRBV3-2) and TRBJ2-1, with 7 nucleotides matching TRBD2. CDR1 and CDR2 (germline): LGHDT, YNNKEL (reference sequence). Unmatched junction bases numbered 6, after V lost 3 bases and J lost 10 bases. The CDR3 loop spans 13 amino acids.

This clone was found once. The J gene is TRBJ1-2, the V gene TRBV29-1; 9 bases are shared with TRBD1. J gave up 8 bases and V 6 bases, and 10 bases lay outside the gene matches. This CDR3 is built from 13 residues. CDR1 and CDR2 from the germline V gene are SQVTM and ANQGSEA. The CDR3 coding sequence is TGCAGCGTACAAACAGGGGGCGGCGAGGGCTACACCTTC. This encodes CSVQTGGGEGYTF.

This chain's CDR3 is CASSVSSGGYNEQFF. CDR3 bases: TGTGCCAGCAGCGTCTCTAGCGGGGGATACAATGAGCAGTTCTTC. The chain has TRBV7-6 and TRBJ2-1; TRBD2 agrees at 10 bases. J gave up 4 bases and V 5 bases, and 5 bases lay outside the gene matches. CDR3 length equals 15 residues. Per the germline V gene, CDR1 is SGHVS and CDR2 is FNYEAQ.

This chain links TRBV28 with TRBJ1-5; 7 bases map to TRBD1. The germline CDR1 and CDR2 sequences are MDHEN and SYDVKM. J lost 5 bases, V lost 5 bases, and 9 bases had no gene match. The CDR3 extends over 15 amino acids. The CDR3 reads CASSPGTAFDQPQHF. CDR3 in DNA: TGTGCCAGCAGTCCCGGGACAGCCTTCGATCAGCCCCAGCATTTT. Complete variable domain (other parts from reference TRBV28 and TRBJ1-5): DVKVTQSSRYLVKRTGEKVFLECVQDMDHENMFWYRQDPGLGLRLIYFSYDVKMKEKGDIPEGYSVSREKKERFSLILESASTNQTSMYLCASSPGTAFDQPQHFGDGTRLSIL.

This clone was counted once. This chain joins TRBV3-1 (or the pseudogene TRBV3-2) and TRBJ1-6; 8 positions match TRBD1. V trimming: 0 bases; J trimming: 8 bases; junction bases outside the gene matches: 3. The CDR3 covers 15 residues. Germline V CDR1 and CDR2: LGHDT, YNNKEL (reference sequence). CDR3 sequence reads: CASSQEWDRHSPLHF. The CDR3 coding sequence is TGTGCCAGCAGCCAAGAATGGGACAGGCATTCACCCCTCCACTTT.

The sample holds one count of this clone. The CDR3 bases are TGTGCCAGTAGTATTACAGGGGGAGAGACCCAGTACTTC. Translating it yields CASSITGGETQYF. The chain combines TRBV19 with TRBJ2-5, with 8 bases fitting TRBD1. Germline V gene data show CDR1 as LNHDA and CDR2 as SQIVND (reference sequence). V lost 3 bases to trimming and J lost 4 bases; unmatched junction nucleotides: 1. There are 13 residues in the CDR3.

The chain has TRBV28 and TRBJ1-2; 8 nucleotides agree with TRBD1. Germline trimming cut 8 bases from V and 7 bases from J; bases unmatched to any gene: 21. Looked up from germline, CDR1 is MDHEN and CDR2 is SYDVKM. The CDR3 totals 17 residues. The CDR3 loop reads CASDLRGTGGRFGGYTF. CDR3 sequence (DNA): TGTGCCAGCGACCTCCGAGGGACAGGAGGTCGGTTTGGTGGCTACACCTTC.

The chain uses TRBV30 and TRBJ2-1, with 10 bases fitting TRBD2. This CDR3 region has 12 residues. The V and J ends lost 1 base and 11 bases, in that order; junction bases with no gene match: 2. Germline CDR1 reads GTSNPN; CDR2 reads SVGIG (reference sequence). CDR3 residues: CAWSELAGKQFF. In nucleotides, the CDR3 is TGTGCCTGGAGTGAACTAGCGGGAAAGCAGTTCTTC.

This clone was seen once. The V and J genes are TRBV30 and TRBJ1-3, with 7 positions matching TRBD1. The CDR3 runs 15 residues. The germline V gene encodes CDR1 GTSNPN and CDR2 SVGIG (reference sequence). CDR3 sequence reads: CARRDSYNSGNTIYF. As DNA, the CDR3 is TGTGCGCGGCGGGACAGTTATAACTCTGGAAACACCATATATTTT.

This chain connects TRBV19 to TRBJ2-3; 10 nucleotides agree with TRBD1. Germline CDR1 LNHDA, CDR2 SQIVND (reference sequence). The CDR3 extends over 15 amino acids. J lost 4 bases, V lost 8 bases, and 9 bases had no gene match. The CDR3: CASRDRGLVSDTQYF. Here the CDR3 DNA reads TGTGCCAGTCGAGACAGGGGGCTAGTGTCAGATACGCAGTATTTT.

The rearrangement links TRBV5-1 to TRBJ2-7; 7 bases align to TRBD2. The length of the CDR3 is 15 residues. Germline V CDR1 and CDR2: SGHRS, YFSETQ. The V and J ends lost 3 bases and 2 bases, in that order; junction bases with no gene match: 8. As DNA, the CDR3 is TGCGCCAGCAGCTCTAGGCAGCGGGGCCCCTACGAGCAGTACTTC. It encodes CASSSRQRGPYEQYF.

V usage is TRBV5-4 and J usage is TRBJ1-6; 7 bases are shared with TRBD1. The CDR3 loop spans 16 amino acids. Losses at the gene ends were 3 bases for V and 5 bases for J; bases not matched to a gene: 8. Germline V gene sequence: CDR1 SGHNT, CDR2 YYREEE (reference sequence). Written as DNA, the CDR3 is TGTGCCAGCAGCTCTCACAGGGGCCCTAATAATTCACCCCTCCACTTT. This sequence encodes CASSSHRGPNNSPLHF.

The chain recombines TRBV23-1 with TRBJ1-1; D is ambiguous. TRBV23-1 is treated as an ORF (open reading frame) with a function not yet certain. This CDR3 spans 12 amino acids. V was pared by 6 bases and J by 0 bases, with 5 bases between. The CDR3 is CASSAVNTEAFF. CDR3 sequence (DNA): TGCGCCAGCAGCGCGGTGAACACTGAAGCTTTCTTT.

V gene TRBV28 combines with J gene TRBJ1-1, with D maybe TRBD1 (6 bases). The ends were cut back, 5 bases at V and 6 bases at J, with 25 bases in the middle. The length of the CDR3 is 17 residues. Germline lookup yields CDR1 MDHEN and CDR2 SYDVKM. CDR3 DNA sequence: TGTGCCAGCAGTCCAACAAATTACAGGGCCACCCACGCTGAAGCTTTCTTT. This translates into CASSPTNYRATHAEAFF.

The V and J genes are TRBV4-3 and TRBJ1-2, with D possibly matching TRBD1 (5 bases). Per germline, CDR1 LGHNA and CDR2 YSLEER. V lost 4 bases, J lost 8 bases, and 17 bases lay in between. This CDR3 contains 14 residues. CDR3 sequence: CASSLLRGALGYTF. CDR3 DNA: TGCGCCAGCAGCCTCCTCCGCGGGGCTCTGGGCTACACCTTC.